A single sample gave rise to the 22 T cell receptor beta chains below, sequenced in a study of cytotoxic CD8 clonotypes in ibrutinib-treated CLL. Clones were read by immunoSEQ multiplex PCR, and TCRdb kept only the in-frame ones, dropping some. The sample includes roughly 45,000 clones, 50% to 80% of them seen just once. The sample in question was PBMCs, obtained after 24 months of ibrutinib treatment. These receptor sequences come from a human donor with chronic lymphocytic leukemia.

The chain recombines TRBV9 with TRBJ2-2, with 15 bases aligning to TRBD2. The V segment lost 4 bases and the J segment 3 bases; nucleotides outside the gene matches: 10. The length of the CDR3 is 19 residues. Germline-derived CDR1 and CDR2 are SGDLS and YYNGEE. In DNA form, the CDR3 reads TGTGCCAGCAGCCCCCTGAAGGGACTAGCGGGGGGTTACACCGGGGAGCTGTTTTTT. As protein: CASSPLKGLAGGYTGELFF.

Here the CDR3 reads CASSPTDYNQPQHF. The CDR3 DNA follows: TGTGCCAGCAGTCCAACTGACTATAATCAGCCCCAGCATTTT. The rearrangement uses TRBV6-1 and TRBJ1-5; no clear D gene. Germline CDR1 reads MNHNS; CDR2 reads SASEGT. V was shortened by 5 bases and J by 4 bases, with 12 bases between the two germline ends. This CDR3 spans 14 amino acids.

The chain combines TRBV4-1 with TRBJ2-5; D might be TRBD2 (6 bases). This CDR3 region has 16 residues. Germline CDR1 reads MGHRA; CDR2 reads YSYEKL. V lost 3 bases, J lost 4 bases, and 18 bases lay in between. The chain's CDR3 is CASSHSSGPGGETQYF. The CDR3 DNA is TGCGCCAGCAGCCATTCTTCCGGTCCCGGGGGAGAGACCCAGTACTTC.

CDR3 protein: CAWSREVAGKAGNTIYF. For the CDR3, the DNA is TGTGCCTGGAGCCGGGAGGTAGCGGGGAAGGCAGGAAACACCATATATTTT. The chain links TRBV30 to TRBJ1-3; no definite D call. With 3 bases removed from V and 4 bases from J, the gap between germline ends came to 22 bases. This CDR3 is built from 17 residues. Per germline, CDR1 GTSNPN and CDR2 SVGIG (reference sequence).

CDR3 bases: TGTGCCAGCTCACCAAGGTCAGGGGCTGGGGCCAACGTCCTGACTTTC. Its protein product is CASSPRSGAGANVLTF. The chain carries TRBV18 and TRBJ2-6; D perhaps matches TRBD1 (6 bases). Trimming removed 2 bases at V and 2 bases at J, with 10 bases between. In germline, CDR1 is KGHSH, CDR2 LQKENI. The CDR3 spans 16 residues.

The chain uses TRBV7-9 and TRBJ2-7, with TRBD1 matching 12 bases. This CDR3 region has 12 residues. Germline CDR1 is SEHNR and CDR2 is FQNEAQ (reference sequence). Trimming took 5 bases from V and 12 from J; bases not matched to a gene: 5. CDR3 nucleotides: TGTGCCAGCAGCACCCGGGACAGGGGGCTGTACTTC. Translating gives CASSTRDRGLYF.

The rearrangement uses TRBV27 and TRBJ2-7, with 7 bases aligning to TRBD1. CDR3 length: 15 amino acids. CDR1 and CDR2 from the germline V gene are MNHEY and SMNVEV (reference sequence). After removal of 8 bases from V and 2 bases from J, the junction contained 12 bases not matched to a gene. The CDR3, as DNA: TGTGCCAGCGAGCCTCGTCGTACAGGGGCCTACGAGCAGTACTTC. Translated, it gives CASEPRRTGAYEQYF.

The chain links TRBV19 to TRBJ1-1; D ambiguous. The ends were cut back, 3 bases at V and 1 base at J, with 9 bases in the middle. CDR1 is LNHDA, CDR2 SQIVND, per germline (reference sequence). This CDR3 is 14 amino acids long. This chain's CDR3 is CASSIPYGNTEAFF. The CDR3 DNA reads TGTGCCAGTAGTATTCCGTATGGGAACACTGAAGCTTTCTTT.

This clone has a handful of counts. This chain uses TRBV21-1 with TRBJ2-7; the DNA was not used to check the table's D call, TRBD1. TRBV21-1 is a recognized pseudogene. The CDR3 is 15 residues long. The CDR3 bases are TGTGCCAGCATCTCGGTAGGGGTCAGCGCCTACGAGCAGTACTTC. Its protein product is CASISVGVSAYEQYF.

This clone was picked up many times. V is TRBV5-4 and J is TRBJ1-6, with TRBD1 as a possible D gene (6 bases). The germline gives CDR1 SGHNT, CDR2 YYREEE (reference sequence). V was shortened by 4 bases and J by 1 base, with 9 bases between the two germline ends. The CDR3 is 15 amino acids. CDR3 residues: CASSPTGSYNSPLHF. The CDR3 DNA reads TGTGCCAGCAGCCCGACAGGTTCCTATAATTCACCCCTCCACTTT.

The chain combines TRBV6-4 with TRBJ2-1, with D perhaps TRBD2 (6 bases). This CDR3 spans 15 amino acids. Germline loops: CDR1 MRHNA, CDR2 SNTAGT. The V end was cut by 9 bases, the J end by 0 bases, with 15 bases between. The CDR3 bases are TGTGCCAGGCCGTCCCGGGACTTCTCCTACAATGAGCAGTTCTTC. It translates to CARPSRDFSYNEQFF.

V is TRBV5-1 and J is TRBJ2-1; 7 nucleotides agree with TRBD1. The V and J ends lost 3 bases and 6 bases, in that order; junction bases with no gene match: 9. The CDR3 is 15 amino acids. CDR1 and CDR2 (germline): SGHRS, YFSETQ. DNA of the CDR3: TGCGCCAGCAGCTCCCAAGGGGGCTCTAGCAATGAGCAGTTCTTC. Amino acids: CASSSQGGSSNEQFF.

The rearrangement links TRBV5-4 to TRBJ1-2; perhaps TRBD1 as D (5 bases). Trimming stripped 2 bases from V and 3 bases from J, with 14 bases between. This CDR3 spans 15 amino acids. Germline V gives CDR1 SGHNT, CDR2 YYREEE (reference sequence). CDR3 loop: CASSFGRQTYYGYTF. The CDR3 DNA follows: TGTGCCAGCAGCTTTGGTCGACAGACTTACTATGGCTACACCTTC.

The J gene is TRBJ2-7, the V gene TRBV13, with D perhaps matching TRBD2 (5 bases). In germline, CDR1 is PRHDT, CDR2 FYEKMQ (reference sequence). This CDR3 region has 15 residues. Trimming cost V 5 bases and J 3 bases, with 17 bases left between them. The CDR3 bases are TGTGCCAGCAGCCAAGGCGGGTTGGGCGGCTACGAGCAGTACTTC. The encoded protein is CASSQGGLGGYEQYF.

The chain combines TRBV4-2 with TRBJ1-2; tentative D call: TRBD1 (5 bases). Trimming removed 0 bases from V and 9 bases from J, with 17 bases in between. CDR1 is LGHNA and CDR2 is YNFKEQ in the germline V gene. The CDR3 spans 15 residues. CDR3 in amino acids: CASSQDQGVGYRYTF. DNA for the CDR3: TGTGCCAGCAGCCAAGATCAGGGAGTAGGTTATCGCTACACCTTC.

This chain uses TRBV15 with TRBJ2-2; no clear D. The CDR3 contains 14 residues. The ends were cut back, 5 bases at V and 7 bases at J, with 14 bases in the middle. Germline CDR1 is LNHNV and CDR2 is YYDKDF (reference sequence). CDR3 in amino acids: CATSPRNLDGELFF. In nucleotides, the CDR3 is TGTGCCACCAGCCCCCGGAACCTAGACGGGGAGCTGTTTTTT.

This clone was recorded a few times. The rearrangement links TRBV21-1 to TRBJ2-5; the tabulated D call, TRBD1, remains unverified against the DNA. TRBV21-1 is a pseudogene segment. CDR3 length: 17 residues. CDR3 residues: CASSTYTDRGLRETQYF. The CDR3 coding sequence is TGTGCCAGCAGCACCTATACAGACAGGGGGCTGCGAGAGACCCAGTACTTC.

This clone was counted a single time. The chain couples TRBV7-9 to TRBJ2-1, with 9 bases aligning to TRBD1. The CDR3 extends over 16 amino acids. J gave up 11 bases and V 5 bases, and 16 bases lay outside the gene matches. Germline V gives CDR1 SEHNR, CDR2 FQNEAQ (reference sequence). This CDR3 is CASSQIGDRDRSKQFF. Here the CDR3 DNA reads TGTGCCAGCAGCCAAATTGGGGACAGGGACAGGTCGAAGCAGTTCTTC.

The V and J genes are TRBV5-1 and TRBJ1-2, with D unclear. With 4 bases removed from V and 7 bases from J, the gap between germline ends came to 11 bases. The germline V gene encodes CDR1 SGHRS and CDR2 YFSETQ. The CDR3 consists of 12 residues. CDR3 coding DNA: TGCGCCAGCAGCCCGACACGCCGTGGCTACACCTTC. This encodes CASSPTRRGYTF. Using reference TRBV5-1 and TRBJ1-2 for the parts outside the CDR3, the full variable domain is KAGVTQTPRYLIKTRGQQVTLSCSPISGHRSVSWYQQTPGQGLQFLFEYFSETQRNKGNFPGRFSGRQFSNSRSEMNVSTLELGDSALYLCASSPTRRGYTFGSGTRLTVV.

V gene TRBV7-9 combines with J gene TRBJ2-7, with a possible D match to TRBD1 (7 bases). Germline V gene sequence: CDR1 SEHNR, CDR2 FQNEAQ (reference sequence). The CDR3 has 13 amino acids. V was pared by 8 bases and J by 2 bases, with 13 bases between. In DNA form, the CDR3 reads TGTGCCAGCGCGGGGACAGCGGCCTACGAGCAGTACTTC. It codes for CASAGTAAYEQYF. Complete variable domain (other parts from reference TRBV7-9 and TRBJ2-7): DTGVSQNPRHKITKRGQNVTFRCDPISEHNRLYWYRQTLGQGPEFLTYFQNEAQLEKSRLLSDRFSAERPKGSFSTLEIQRTEQGDSAMYLCASAGTAAYEQYFGPGTRLTVT.

In this sample, this clone turned up once. This sequence joins TRBV6-1 and TRBJ2-2; TRBD1 is a possible D gene (5 bases). V lost 8 bases to trimming and J lost 7 bases, with 14 bases between them. The CDR3 runs to 13 residues. The germline V gene encodes CDR1 MNHNS and CDR2 SASEGT. CDR3 protein: CASQIQVDGELFF. CDR3 DNA sequence: TGTGCCAGCCAGATACAGGTGGACGGGGAGCTGTTTTTT.

The J gene is TRBJ1-1, the V gene TRBV19; D gene ambiguous. This CDR3 spans 15 amino acids. From germline, CDR1 is LNHDA and CDR2 SQIVND (reference sequence). The V end was cut by 1 base, the J end by 3 bases, with 12 bases between. The CDR3 loop reads CASSIGPFQDTEAFF. DNA for the CDR3: TGTGCCAGTAGTATAGGGCCCTTCCAGGACACTGAAGCTTTCTTT.